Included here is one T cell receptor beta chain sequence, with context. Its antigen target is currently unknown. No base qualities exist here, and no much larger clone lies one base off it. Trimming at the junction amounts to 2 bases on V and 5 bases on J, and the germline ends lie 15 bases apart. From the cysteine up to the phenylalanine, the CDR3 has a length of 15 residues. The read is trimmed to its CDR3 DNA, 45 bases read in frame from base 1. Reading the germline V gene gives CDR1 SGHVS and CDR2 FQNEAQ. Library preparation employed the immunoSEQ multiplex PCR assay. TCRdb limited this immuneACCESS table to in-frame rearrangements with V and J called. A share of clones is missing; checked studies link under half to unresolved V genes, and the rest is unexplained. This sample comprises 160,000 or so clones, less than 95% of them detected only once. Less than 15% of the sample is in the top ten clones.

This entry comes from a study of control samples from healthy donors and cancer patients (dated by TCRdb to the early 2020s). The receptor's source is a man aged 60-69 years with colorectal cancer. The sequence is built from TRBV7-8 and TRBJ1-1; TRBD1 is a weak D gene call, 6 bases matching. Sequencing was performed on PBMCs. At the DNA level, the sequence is TGTGCCAGCAGCTTAAGGTCGCAGGGGTGGACTGAAGCTTTCTTT. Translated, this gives CASSLRSQGWTEAFF.